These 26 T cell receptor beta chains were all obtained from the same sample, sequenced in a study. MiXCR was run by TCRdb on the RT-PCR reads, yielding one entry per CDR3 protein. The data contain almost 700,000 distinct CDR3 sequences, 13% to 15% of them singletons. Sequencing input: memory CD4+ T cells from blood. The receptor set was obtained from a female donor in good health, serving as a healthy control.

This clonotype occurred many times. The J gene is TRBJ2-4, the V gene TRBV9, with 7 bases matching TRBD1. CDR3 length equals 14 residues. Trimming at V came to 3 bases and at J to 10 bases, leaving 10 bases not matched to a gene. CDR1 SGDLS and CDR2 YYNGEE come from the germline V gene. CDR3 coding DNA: TGTGCCAGCAGCGACCCCCGGACAGGAGCGATTCAGTACTTC. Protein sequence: CASSDPRTGAIQYF. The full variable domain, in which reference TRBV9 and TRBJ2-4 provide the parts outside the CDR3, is DSGVTQTPKHLITATGQRVTLRCSPRSGDLSVYWYQQSLDQGLQFLIQYYNGEERAKGNILERFSAQQFPDLHSELNLSSLELGDSALYFCASSDPRTGAIQYFGAGTRLSVL.

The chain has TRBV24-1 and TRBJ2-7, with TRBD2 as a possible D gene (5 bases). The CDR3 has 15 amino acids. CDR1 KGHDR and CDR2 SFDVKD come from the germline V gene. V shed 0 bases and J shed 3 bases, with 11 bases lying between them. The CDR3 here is CATSDLSTGSYEQYF. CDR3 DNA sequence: TGTGCCACCAGTGATTTGTCTACGGGGAGCTACGAGCAGTACTTC.

In DNA form, the CDR3 reads TGTGCCAGCAGTCCTCCAGGGGGAGGGCAAGAGACCCAGTACTTC. As protein: CASSPPGGGQETQYF. V and J are TRBV28 and TRBJ2-5; D could derive from TRBD1 or TRBD2 (7 bases each). Germline loops: CDR1 MDHEN, CDR2 SYDVKM. Trimming took 5 bases from V and 2 from J, leaving 15 bases between them. This CDR3 has 15 residues.

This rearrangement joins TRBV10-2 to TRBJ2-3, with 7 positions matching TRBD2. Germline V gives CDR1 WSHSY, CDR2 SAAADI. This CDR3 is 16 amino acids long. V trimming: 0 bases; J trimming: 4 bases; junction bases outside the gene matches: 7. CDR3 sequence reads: CASSESSSGIADTQYF. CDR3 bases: TGCGCCAGCAGTGAGTCATCTAGCGGAATTGCAGATACGCAGTATTTT.

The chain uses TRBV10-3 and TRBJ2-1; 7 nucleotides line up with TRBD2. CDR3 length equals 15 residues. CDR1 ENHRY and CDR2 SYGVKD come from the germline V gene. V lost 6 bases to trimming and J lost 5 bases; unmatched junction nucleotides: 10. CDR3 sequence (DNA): TGTGCCATCAGCCCTCGGGCGGGAGAACACAATGAGCAGTTCTTC. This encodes CAISPRAGEHNEQFF.

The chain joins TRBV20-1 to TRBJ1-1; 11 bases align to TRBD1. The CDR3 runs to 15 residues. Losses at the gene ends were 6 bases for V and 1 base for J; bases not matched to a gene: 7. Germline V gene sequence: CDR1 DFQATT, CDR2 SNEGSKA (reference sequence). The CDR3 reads CSAVSGTGGNTEAFF. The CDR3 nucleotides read TGCAGTGCCGTTAGTGGGACAGGGGGGAACACTGAAGCTTTCTTT.

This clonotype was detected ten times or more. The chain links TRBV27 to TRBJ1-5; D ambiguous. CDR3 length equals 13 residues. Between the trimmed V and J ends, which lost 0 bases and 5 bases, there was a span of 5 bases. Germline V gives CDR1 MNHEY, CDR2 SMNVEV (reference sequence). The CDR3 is CASSLSRYQPQHF. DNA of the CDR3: TGTGCCAGCAGTTTATCAAGGTATCAGCCCCAGCATTTT.

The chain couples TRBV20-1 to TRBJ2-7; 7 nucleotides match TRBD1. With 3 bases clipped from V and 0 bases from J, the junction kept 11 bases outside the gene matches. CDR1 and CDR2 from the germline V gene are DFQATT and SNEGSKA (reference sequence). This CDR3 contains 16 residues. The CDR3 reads CSARPPWTGLSYEQYF. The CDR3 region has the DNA TGCAGTGCTAGGCCACCCTGGACAGGACTCTCCTACGAGCAGTACTTC.

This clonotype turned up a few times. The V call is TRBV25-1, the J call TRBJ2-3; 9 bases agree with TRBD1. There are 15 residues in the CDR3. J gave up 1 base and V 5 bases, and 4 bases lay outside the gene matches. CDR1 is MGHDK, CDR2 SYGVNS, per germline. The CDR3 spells CASSYRQGGTDTQYF. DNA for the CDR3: TGTGCCAGCAGTTACCGACAGGGGGGCACAGATACGCAGTATTTT.

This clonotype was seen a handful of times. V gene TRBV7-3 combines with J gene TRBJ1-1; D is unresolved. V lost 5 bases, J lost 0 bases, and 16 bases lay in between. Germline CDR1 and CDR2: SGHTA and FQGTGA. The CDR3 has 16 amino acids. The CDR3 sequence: CASSLDRPAMNTEAFF. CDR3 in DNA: TGTGCCAGCAGCCTTGACCGTCCCGCAATGAACACTGAAGCTTTCTTT.

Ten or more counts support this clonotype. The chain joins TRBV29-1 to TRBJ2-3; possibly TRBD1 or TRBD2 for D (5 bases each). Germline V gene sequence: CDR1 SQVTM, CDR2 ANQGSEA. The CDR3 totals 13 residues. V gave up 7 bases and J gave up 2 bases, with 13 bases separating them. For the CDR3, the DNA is TGCAGCGCTGCGAAGGGGACCACAGATACGCAGTATTTT. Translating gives CSAAKGTTDTQYF.

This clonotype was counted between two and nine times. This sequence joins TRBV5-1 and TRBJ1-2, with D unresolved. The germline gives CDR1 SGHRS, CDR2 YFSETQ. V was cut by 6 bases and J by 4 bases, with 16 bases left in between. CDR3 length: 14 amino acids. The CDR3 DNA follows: TGCGCCAGCAACGCCCTCTCGGGAAGCTATGGCTACACCTTC. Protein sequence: CASNALSGSYGYTF.

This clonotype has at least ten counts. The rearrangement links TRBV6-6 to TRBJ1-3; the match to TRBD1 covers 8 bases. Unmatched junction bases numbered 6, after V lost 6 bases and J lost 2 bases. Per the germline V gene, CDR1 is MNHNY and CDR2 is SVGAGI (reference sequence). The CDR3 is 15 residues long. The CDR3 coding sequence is TGTGCCAGCAGGGGGACAGGCAGCACTGGAAACACCATATATTTT. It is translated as CASRGTGSTGNTIYF.

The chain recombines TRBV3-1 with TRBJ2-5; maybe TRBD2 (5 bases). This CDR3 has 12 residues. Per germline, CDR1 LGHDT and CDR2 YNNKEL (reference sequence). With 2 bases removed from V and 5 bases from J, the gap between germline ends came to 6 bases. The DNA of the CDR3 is TGTGCCAGCAGCCAAAGAGGGGAGACCCAGTACTTC. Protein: CASSQRGETQYF.

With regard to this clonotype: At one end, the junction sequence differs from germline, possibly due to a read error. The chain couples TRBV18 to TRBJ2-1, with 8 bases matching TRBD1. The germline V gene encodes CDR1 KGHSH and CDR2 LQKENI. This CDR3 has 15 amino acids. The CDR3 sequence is CASSPQGVYYNEQFF. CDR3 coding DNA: TGTGCCAGCTCCCCACAGGGGGTTTACTACAATGAGCAGTTCTTC.

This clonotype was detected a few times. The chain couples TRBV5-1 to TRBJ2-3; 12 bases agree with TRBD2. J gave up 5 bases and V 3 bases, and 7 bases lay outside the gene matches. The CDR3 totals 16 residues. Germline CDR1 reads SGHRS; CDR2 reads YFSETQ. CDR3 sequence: CASSSRLAGVIDTQYF. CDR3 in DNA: TGCGCCAGCAGCTCGAGACTAGCGGGAGTTATAGATACGCAGTATTTT.

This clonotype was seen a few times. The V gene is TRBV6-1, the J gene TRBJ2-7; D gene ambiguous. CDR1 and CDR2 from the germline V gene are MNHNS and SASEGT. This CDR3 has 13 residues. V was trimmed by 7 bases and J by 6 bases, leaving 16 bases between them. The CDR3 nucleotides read TGTGCCAGCACCTTCAGTAGGTCGATCGAGCAGTACTTC. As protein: CASTFSRSIEQYF.

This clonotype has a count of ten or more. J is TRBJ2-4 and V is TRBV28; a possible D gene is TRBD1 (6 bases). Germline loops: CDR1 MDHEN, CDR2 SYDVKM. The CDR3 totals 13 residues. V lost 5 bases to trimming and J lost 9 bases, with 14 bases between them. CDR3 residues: CASSTQTGTIQYF. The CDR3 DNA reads TGTGCCAGCAGTACCCAAACAGGGACCATTCAGTACTTC.

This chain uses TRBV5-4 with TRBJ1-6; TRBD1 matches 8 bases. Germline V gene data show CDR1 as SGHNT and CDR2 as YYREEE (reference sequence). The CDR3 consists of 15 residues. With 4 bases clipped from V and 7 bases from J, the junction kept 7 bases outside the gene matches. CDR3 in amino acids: CASSPAGQENSPLHF. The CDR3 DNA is TGTGCCAGCAGCCCCGCGGGACAGGAGAATTCACCCCTCCACTTT.

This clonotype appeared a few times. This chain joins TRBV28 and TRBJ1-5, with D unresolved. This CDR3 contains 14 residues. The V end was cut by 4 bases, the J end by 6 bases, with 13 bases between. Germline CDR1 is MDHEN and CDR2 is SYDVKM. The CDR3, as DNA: TGTGCCAGCAGTTCTGATAATCTCGGTCAGCCCCAGCATTTT. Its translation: CASSSDNLGQPQHF.

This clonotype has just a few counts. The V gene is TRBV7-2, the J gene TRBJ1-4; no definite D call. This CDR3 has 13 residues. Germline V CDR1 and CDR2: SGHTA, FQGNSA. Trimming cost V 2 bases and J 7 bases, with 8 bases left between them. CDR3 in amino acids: CASSLLGSEKLFF. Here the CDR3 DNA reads TGTGCCAGCAGCTTACTTGGGTCTGAAAAACTGTTTTTT.

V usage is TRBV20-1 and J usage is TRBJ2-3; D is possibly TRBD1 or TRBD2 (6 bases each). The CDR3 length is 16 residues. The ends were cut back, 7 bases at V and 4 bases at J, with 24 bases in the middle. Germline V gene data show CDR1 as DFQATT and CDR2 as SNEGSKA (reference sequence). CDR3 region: CSVTGGRGSTADTQYF. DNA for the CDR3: TGCAGTGTCACCGGGGGCCGTGGGAGTACTGCAGATACGCAGTATTTT.

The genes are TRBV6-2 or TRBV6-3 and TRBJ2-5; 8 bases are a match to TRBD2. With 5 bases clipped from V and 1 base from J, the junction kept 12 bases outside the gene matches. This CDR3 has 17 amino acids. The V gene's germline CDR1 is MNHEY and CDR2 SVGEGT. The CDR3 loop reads CASSAKAGVLLQETQYF. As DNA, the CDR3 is TGTGCCAGCAGTGCCAAAGCGGGGGTACTCCTCCAAGAGACCCAGTACTTC.

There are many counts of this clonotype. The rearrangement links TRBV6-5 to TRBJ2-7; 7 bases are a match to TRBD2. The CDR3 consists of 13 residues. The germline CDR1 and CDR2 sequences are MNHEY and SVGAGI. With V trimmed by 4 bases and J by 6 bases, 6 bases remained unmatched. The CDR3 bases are TGTGCCAGCAGTTGGGCTAGCGGACGCGAGCAGTACTTC. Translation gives CASSWASGREQYF.

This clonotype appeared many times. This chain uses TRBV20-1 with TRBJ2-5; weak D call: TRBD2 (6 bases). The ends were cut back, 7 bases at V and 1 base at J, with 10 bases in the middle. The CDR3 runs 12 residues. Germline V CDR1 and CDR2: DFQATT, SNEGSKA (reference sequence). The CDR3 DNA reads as TGCAGTGTGGGGGAGGCCCAAGAGACCCAGTACTTC. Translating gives CSVGEAQETQYF.

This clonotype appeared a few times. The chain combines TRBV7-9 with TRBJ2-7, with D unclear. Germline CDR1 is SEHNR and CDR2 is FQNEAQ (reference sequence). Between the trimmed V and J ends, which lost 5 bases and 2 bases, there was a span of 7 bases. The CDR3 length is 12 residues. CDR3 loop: CASSKNPYEQYF. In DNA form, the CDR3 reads TGTGCCAGCAGCAAGAACCCCTACGAGCAGTACTTC.